This entry lists 3 T cell receptor beta chains sequenced from one sample in a study of blood T cells in healthy people across ages. PCR was performed a second time for about 7 to 11 cycles using a sample-barcoded 5' primer and a J-beta primer mix. TCRdb fed the 5' RACE reads into MiXCR, producing one record per CDR3 protein. The sample holds nearly 800,000 distinct CDR3 sequences, just over 55% seen once. The sequenced sample consisted of blood. The receptors shown here come from a man in his forties or fifties in good health.

The rearrangement links TRBV28 to TRBJ1-5; D remains ambiguous. The CDR3 contains 18 residues. V shed 5 bases and J shed 5 bases, with 25 bases lying between them. Germline lookup yields CDR1 MDHEN and CDR2 SYDVKM. The CDR3 DNA sequence: TGTGCCAGCAGTGATAACGAAATTGGGCAGCCAAACGATCAGCCCCAGCATTTT. Translation gives CASSDNEIGQPNDQPQHF.

In this sample, this clonotype turned up a few times. CDR3 DNA: TGTGCCAGCAGCAAGACAGAGAACTATGGCTACACCTTC. Translated, it gives CASSKTENYGYTF. V usage is TRBV5-6 and J usage is TRBJ1-2, with D perhaps matching TRBD1 (5 bases). CDR1 and CDR2 (germline): SGHDT, YYEEEE. The V and J ends lost 4 bases and 2 bases respectively, with 9 bases between them. The CDR3 has 13 amino acids.

The gene calls are TRBV4-2 and TRBJ2-1; 9 bases map to TRBD2. This CDR3 region has 15 residues. Unmatched junction bases numbered 1, after V lost 0 bases and J lost 4 bases. Germline CDR1 is LGHNA and CDR2 is YNFKEQ. The CDR3 loop reads CASSQDSGGYNEQFF. The CDR3 bases are TGTGCCAGCAGCCAAGATAGCGGGGGTTACAATGAGCAGTTCTTC.